The 6 T cell receptor beta chains given below trace back to one sample, sequenced in a study of Graves' ophthalmopathy and Graves' hyperthyroidism. Amplification from RNA transcripts yielded the TCR beta CDR3 regions. Investigators did first-round RT-PCR with HTBI primers, then second-round multiplex PCR. TCRdb re-derived calls from the multiplex PCR reads in MiXCR, one entry per CDR3 protein. The repertoire holds roughly 480,000 distinct CDR3 sequences, approximately 15% seen once, with 9.8% in the top ten. The specimen sequenced was blood. The receptors were sampled from a woman in her twenties or thirties with Graves' ophthalmopathy.

This clonotype was observed at least ten times. The junction does not match germline at one end; this may be a read error. The chain links TRBV2 to TRBJ2-4, with TRBD1 matching over 10 bases. Germline CDR1 SNHLY, CDR2 FYNNEI. This CDR3 is 14 amino acids long. The CDR3 DNA sequence: TGTGCCAGCAGGAAGGGACAGGGGAAAAACATTAAGTACTTC. Translated: CASRKGQGKNIKYF.

This clonotype was counted ten times or more. This chain links TRBV20-1 with TRBJ1-5; D not resolved. The germline CDR1 and CDR2 sequences are DFQATT and SNEGSKA (reference sequence). This CDR3 is built from 12 residues. V was cut by 0 bases and J by 0 bases, with 0 bases left in between. For the CDR3, the DNA is TGCAGTGCTAGAGATAGCAATCAGCCCCAGCATTTT. Translated, it gives CSARDSNQPQHF.

A remark on this clonotype: At one end, the junction sequence differs from germline, possibly due to a read error. The J gene is TRBJ2-7, the V gene TRBV28; no firm D call. CDR1 and CDR2 from the germline V gene are MDHEN and SYDVKM. The CDR3 spans 14 residues. The CDR3 sequence is CASNLPAPDYEQYF. CDR3 DNA: TGTGCCAGCAATTTACCCGCCCCAGATTACGAGCAGTACTTC.

A word on this clonotype: This may be a read error, as it is one base from a much larger clone. The V and J genes are TRBV7-8 and TRBJ2-5; D remains unclear. Deletions cut 4 bases from V and 5 bases from J, with 11 bases between. The germline gives CDR1 SGHVS, CDR2 FQNEAQ. The CDR3 length is 13 residues. The CDR3 sequence: CASSSPDNETQYF. CDR3 nucleotide sequence: TGTGCCAGCAGCTCACCAGACAATGAGACCCAGTACTTC.

This clonotype was seen more than once but under ten times. This chain connects TRBV20-1 to TRBJ1-2; D is ambiguous. In germline, CDR1 is DFQATT, CDR2 SNEGSKA (reference sequence). This CDR3 is 13 amino acids long. V lost 6 bases, J lost 5 bases, and 16 bases lay in between. For the CDR3, the DNA is TGCAGTGCCGCCTCTGGAGTGAATTATGGCTACACCTTC. It yields the protein CSAASGVNYGYTF.

This clonotype was observed at least ten times. V and J are TRBV28 and TRBJ2-5, with a weak D call TRBD1 (5 bases). This CDR3 is built from 13 residues. CDR1 and CDR2 (germline): MDHEN, SYDVKM. Trimming removed 2 bases at V and 6 bases at J, with 10 bases between. In DNA form, the CDR3 reads TGTGCCAGCAGTTTACGGACACCTCAGACCCAGTACTTC. It translates to CASSLRTPQTQYF.